The rows below give T cell receptor beta chains drawn from one sample of a study of vaccination and CD4 T cells after COVID-19. TCRdb itself ran the PCR reads through MiXCR, one entry per CDR3 protein. The repertoire consists of around 4,200 distinct CDR3 sequences, with roughly 70% occurring once and the leading ten covering less than 40%. These receptors lack a known antigen. The sequenced sample was CD4+ T cells from blood, cultured in vitro. The receptors were gathered from a human donor who had recovered from COVID-19. The CDR3 runs from the conserved cysteine through the conserved F or W. The D gene is left open where the match is weak.

-,TRBV10-1,TRBJ1-6,CASSGQDSPLHF,TGCGCCAGCAGTGGACAGGATTCACCCCTCCACTTT
TRBD2,TRBV7-2,TRBJ2-7,CASSFPRGGPYEQYF,TGTGCCAGCAGCTTCCCTCGGGGGGGGCCTTACGAGCAGTACTTC
TRBD1,TRBV14,TRBJ1-6,CASSQNRGANSPLHF,TGTGCCAGCAGCCAAAACAGGGGTGCCAATTCACCCCTCCACTTT
-,TRBV2,TRBJ2-4,CASSARLAKNIQYF,TGTGCCAGCTCGGCTCGCCTAGCCAAAAACATTCAGTACTTC
-,TRBV2,TRBJ2-5,CASSEFRAWEEETQYF,TGTGCCAGCAGTGAATTCAGGGCCTGGGAGGAAGAGACCCAGTACTTC
TRBD1,TRBV7-2,TRBJ2-3,CASSRNRGISTDTQYF,TGTGCCAGCAGCCGAAACAGGGGGATCAGCACAGATACGCAGTATTTT
-,TRBV7-9,TRBJ1-2,CASSHRLGGYTF,TGTGCCAGCAGCCATCGACTCGGGGGCTACACCTTC
-,TRBV5-1,TRBJ2-3,CATQGPAKDTQYF,TGCGCCACACAGGGCCCGGCGAAGGATACGCAGTATTTT
TRBD2,TRBV9,TRBJ2-3,CASSVGTSGEAQYF,TGTGCCAGCAGCGTAGGAACTAGCGGGGAGGCGCAGTATTTT
TRBD1,TRBV30,TRBJ1-1,CAWTPPHSPRTGIVNTEAFF,TGTGCCTGGACCCCTCCCCATTCCCCCCGGACAGGGATAGTGAACACTGAAGCTTTCTTT